This is a list of T cell receptor beta chains from one sample in a study of T-cell memory formation after mild COVID-19. MiXCR, applied by TCRdb to the 5' RACE reads, yields one record per CDR3 protein. This sample carries 300,000 or so distinct CDR3 sequences, about a sixth of them seen once, and the ten largest clones take 23%. Sequencing was done on a sample of PBMCs or a T cell subset sorted from them (not recorded which). Source of these receptors: a man between 18 and 29 years old who had mild COVID-19 (a few samples of this study predate the infection). Cell type and time point are not known. CDR3s include the opening cysteine and the closing phenylalanine or tryptophan. D genes are given only for firm matches. Only some rows state a clone size, as once, few, many or a class for expanded clones.

TRBJ2-7 | . | . | TRBV7-2 | CASTGAGEQYF | TGTGCCAGCACGGGGGCCGGCGAGCAGTACTTC
TRBJ1-1 | few | . | TRBV7-9 | CASSFPRQRIVPEAFF | TGTGCCAGCAGCTTCCCCCGACAGCGGATCGTCCCTGAAGCTTTCTTT
TRBJ1-6 | few | . | TRBV6-5 | CASSYSDTGNSPLHF | TGTGCCAGCAGTTACTCGGACACGGGGAATTCACCCCTCCACTTT
TRBJ1-4 | . | . | TRBV4-3 | CASSQRSQGVYEKLFF | TGCGCCAGCAGCCAAAGGTCCCAGGGTGTGTATGAAAAACTGTTTTTT
TRBJ2-7 | . | . | TRBV4-1 | CASSQDPGSSEQYF | TGCGCCAGCAGCCAAGACCCGGGGTCGAGCGAGCAGTACTTC
TRBJ2-5 | . | TRBD1 | TRBV6-2/TRBV6-3 | CASSAQGAQETQYF | TGTGCCAGCAGTGCGCAGGGGGCTCAAGAGACCCAGTACTTC
TRBJ1-2 | . | . | TRBV4-3 | CASSQDFSKGATYGYTF | TGCGCCAGCAGCCAAGATTTTAGTAAGGGAGCGACCTATGGCTACACCTTC
TRBJ2-5 | many | TRBD1 | TRBV5-1 | CASSPVPGQQETQYF | TGCGCCAGCAGCCCTGTCCCGGGACAGCAAGAGACCCAGTACTTC
TRBJ2-5 | . | . | TRBV18 | CASSRSRAEAETQYF | TGTGCCAGCTCGAGATCAAGGGCCGAGGCGGAGACCCAGTACTTC
TRBJ1-1 | few | TRBD1 | TRBV11-2 | CASSLVMGQPNTEAFF | TGTGCCAGCAGCTTAGTAATGGGACAGCCGAACACTGAAGCTTTCTTT
TRBJ1-1 | . | . | TRBV24-1 | CATSDLISGQAFF | TGTGCCACCAGTGATTTGATATCGGGCCAGGCTTTCTTT
TRBJ1-2 | . | . | TRBV3-1 | CASSQDGQDYYGYTF | TGTGCCAGCAGCCAAGATGGACAAGATTACTATGGCTACACCTTC
TRBJ1-5 | . | . | TRBV29-1 | CSVRVQGGNQPQHF | TGCAGCGTAAGGGTACAGGGCGGCAATCAGCCCCAGCATTTT
TRBJ2-3 | many | . | TRBV6-2/TRBV6-3 | CASSYEGGTPGTQYF | TGTGCCAGCAGTTACGAAGGGGGAACCCCAGGGACGCAGTATTTT
TRBJ2-3 | . | . | TRBV24-1 | CATSDLGRQGDTQYF | TGTGCCACCAGTGATTTGGGCCGGCAAGGGGATACGCAGTATTTT
TRBJ1-2 | . | TRBD1 | TRBV9 | CASSAGLQGALDGYTF | TGTGCCAGCAGCGCGGGATTACAGGGGGCGCTGGATGGCTACACCTTC
TRBJ1-3 | few | . | TRBV5-1 | CASSLGRAIYF | TGCGCCAGCAGCTTGGGACGGGCCATATATTTT
TRBJ1-5 | . | . | TRBV2 | CASTPSRLRQPQHF | TGTGCCAGCACCCCTTCCAGGCTCCGGCAGCCCCAGCATTTT
TRBJ1-5 | few | . | TRBV6-5 | CASSYTKDQPQHF | TGTGCCAGCAGTTACACGAAAGATCAGCCCCAGCATTTT
TRBJ1-2 | . | TRBD1 | TRBV5-1 | CASRPTGVFLYGYTF | TGCGCCAGCAGGCCGACAGGGGTCTTTCTCTATGGCTACACCTTC
TRBJ2-5 | . | TRBD2 | TRBV7-9 | CASSPSGGRKETQYF | TGTGCCAGCAGCCCGAGCGGGGGCAGGAAAGAGACCCAGTACTTC
TRBJ2-7 | . | . | TRBV6-2/TRBV6-3 | CASSYGRLQYF | TGTGCCAGCAGTTACGGCAGACTGCAGTACTTC
TRBJ2-5 | . | TRBD2 | TRBV30 | CAWSPGAGGQETQYF | TGTGCCTGGAGCCCGGGGGCGGGGGGGCAAGAGACCCAGTACTTC
TRBJ1-1 | many | . | TRBV4-1 | CASSYRVNTEAFF | TGCGCCAGCAGTTACAGGGTCAACACTGAAGCTTTCTTT
TRBJ1-2 | . | . | TRBV10-3 | CAISESGRRYGYTF | TGTGCCATCAGTGAGTCGGGACGGAGGTATGGCTACACCTTC
TRBJ2-7 | . | . | TRBV11-2 | CASSSGDRSSYHYEQYF | TGTGCCAGCAGCTCGGGCGACAGGTCTTCTTATCACTACGAGCAGTACTTC
TRBJ2-3 | . | TRBD2 | TRBV7-2 | CASSLALGGEGQYF | TGTGCCAGCAGCTTAGCGTTGGGGGGGGAAGGGCAGTATTTT
TRBJ1-5 | few | . | TRBV18 | CASSPFDRISNQPQHF | TGTGCCAGCTCACCCTTCGACAGGATTTCTAATCAGCCCCAGCATTTT
TRBJ2-5 | few | . | TRBV12-3/TRBV12-4 | CASSRTETQYF | TGTGCCAGCAGCAGGACAGAGACCCAGTACTTC
TRBJ2-1 | . | TRBD1 | TRBV20-1 | CSARDPGQGITEQFF | TGCAGTGCTAGAGATCCGGGACAGGGGATTACTGAGCAGTTCTTC
TRBJ2-3 | few | . | TRBV5-1 | CASSLNPDTQYF | TGCGCCAGCAGCTTGAACCCAGATACGCAGTATTTT
TRBJ1-2 | . | . | TRBV28 | CASSTRLYGYTF | TGTGCCAGCAGTACAAGGCTCTATGGCTACACCTTC
TRBJ2-7 | . | . | TRBV27 | CASKGGLYEQYF | TGTGCCAGCAAGGGGGGGCTTTACGAGCAGTACTTC